A single sample is the source of the 28 T cell receptor beta chains below, sequenced in a study of regulatory T cells in long-lasting Graves disease. The time point denotes: newly diagnosed GD, antithyroid drugs for less than 3 months. The TCR library was prepared using RNA isolated from PBMCs. Sequencing libraries for TCR beta were prepared with iRepertoire HTBI primers and Arm-PCR of CDR3 regions. TCRdb reanalysed the multiplex PCR reads using MiXCR and keeps one entry per CDR3 protein. The repertoire includes under 300,000 distinct CDR3 sequences, around 17% of them detected once, and approximately 24% sits in the top ten. The material sequenced was peripheral blood mononuclear cells (PBMCs), taken at new diagnosis, from a patient treated with antithyroid drugs. The source is a female donor with Graves disease.

The table lists this clonotype with many counts. This CDR3 is CASSLSSGSFYNEQFF. The CDR3 bases are TGTGCCAGCAGCTTAAGTAGCGGGAGTTTCTACAATGAGCAGTTCTTC. This chain joins TRBV7-8 and TRBJ2-1; 9 nucleotides align to TRBD2. Germline V gene sequence: CDR1 SGHVS, CDR2 FQNEAQ. The CDR3 sequence is 16 residues long. V gave up 2 bases and J gave up 3 bases; unmatched junction bases: 5.

This clonotype was picked up many times. V is TRBV25-1 and J is TRBJ2-1; 7 bases agree with TRBD2. This CDR3 comprises 14 residues. J was trimmed by 7 bases and V by 3 bases; bases with no gene match: 6. CDR1 MGHDK and CDR2 SYGVNS come from the germline V gene. The CDR3 reads CASSDPGGGNEQFF. As DNA, the CDR3 is TGTGCCAGCAGTGATCCCGGGGGAGGGAATGAGCAGTTCTTC. Full variable domain (rest looked up from reference TRBV25-1 and TRBJ2-1): EADIYQTPRYLVIGTGKKITLECSQTMGHDKMYWYQQDPGMELHLIHYSYGVNSTEKGDLSSESTVSRIRTEHFPLTLESARPSHTSQYLCASSDPGGGNEQFFGPGTRLTVL.

The V call is TRBV11-3, the J call TRBJ2-5; D may match TRBD1 or TRBD2 (6 bases each). The germline CDR1 and CDR2 sequences are SGHNT and YENEEA. The CDR3 loop spans 16 amino acids. V lost 5 bases and J lost 3, with 19 bases in between. In DNA form, the CDR3 reads TGTGCCAGCAGCACCTTTAGGGGGGACAATGAAGAGACCCAGTACTTC. It specifies CASSTFRGDNEETQYF.

This clonotype was counted many times. V usage is TRBV18 and J usage is TRBJ2-1, with TRBD1 matching 7 bases. Germline CDR1 and CDR2: KGHSH and LQKENI. The CDR3 loop spans 13 amino acids. The ends lost 4 bases at V and 5 bases at J; junction bases unmatched: 2. The CDR3 DNA reads as TGTGCCAGCTCACGACAGGGAAACAATGAGCAGTTCTTC. Amino acid sequence: CASSRQGNNEQFF.

This clonotype was seen at least ten times. Here the CDR3 reads CASNTGQGIYGYTF. As DNA, the CDR3 is TGTGCCAGTAATACGGGACAGGGCATCTATGGCTACACCTTC. The chain uses TRBV19 and TRBJ1-2, with TRBD1 matching 9 bases. The ends lost 7 bases at V and 4 bases at J; junction bases unmatched: 7. CDR1 LNHDA and CDR2 SQIVND come from the germline V gene (reference sequence). This CDR3 has 14 amino acids.

As regards this clonotype: A single base separates this from a much larger clone, so it may be a read error. This chain connects TRBV11-2 to TRBJ2-5; possibly TRBD2 for D (5 bases). The V and J ends lost 6 bases and 4 bases respectively, with 21 bases between them. This CDR3 spans 16 amino acids. The germline gives CDR1 SGHAT, CDR2 FQNNGV. As DNA, the CDR3 is TGTGCCAGCAGACCCCCTTTGGGTCTTGGAGGAGAGACCCAGTACTTC. Protein sequence: CASRPPLGLGGETQYF. Looking up the rest from reference TRBV11-2 and TRBJ2-5 gives the full variable domain: EAGVAQSPRYKIIEKRQSVAFWCNPISGHATLYWYQQILGQGPKLLIQFQNNGVVDDSQLPKDRFSAERLKGVDSTLKIQPAKLEDSAVYLCASRPPLGLGGETQYFGPGTRLLVL.

This clonotype was counted at least ten times. V is TRBV20-1 and J is TRBJ1-5; perhaps TRBD1 as D (6 bases). The V and J ends lost 6 bases and 2 bases respectively, with 17 bases between them. Per germline, CDR1 DFQATT and CDR2 SNEGSKA (reference sequence). This CDR3 has 15 amino acids. CDR3 DNA sequence: TGCAGTGCCCTAAGTCGCAGGGGAGGCAATCAGCCCCAGCATTTT. Translating gives CSALSRRGGNQPQHF.

This clonotype was seen repeatedly, ten times or more. The chain has TRBV2 and TRBJ2-7; maybe TRBD1 (6 bases). The germline V gene has CDR1 SNHLY and CDR2 FYNNEI. V shed 10 bases and J shed 2 bases, with 18 bases lying between them. This CDR3 is built from 14 residues. CDR3 region: CATLSQGSTYEQYF. The CDR3 bases are TGTGCCACCCTATCACAGGGATCTACCTACGAGCAGTACTTC.

In this sample, this clonotype turned up many times. This chain uses TRBV15 with TRBJ2-7; 9 nucleotides align to TRBD1. Trimming removed 1 base from V and 2 bases from J; junction bases left unmatched: 3. The germline CDR1 and CDR2 sequences are LNHNV and YYDKDF (reference sequence). CDR3 size: 15 residues. This CDR3 reads CATSRGRTGAYEQYF. The CDR3 DNA sequence: TGTGCCACCAGCAGAGGAAGGACAGGGGCCTACGAGCAGTACTTC.

This clonotype was detected only a few times. The J gene is TRBJ1-2, the V gene TRBV10-3; a weak D match, TRBD1 (6 bases). This CDR3 has 15 residues. Germline loops: CDR1 ENHRY, CDR2 SYGVKD. V was cut by 4 bases and J by 7 bases, with 19 bases left in between. The CDR3 is CAISADRFVQFGYTF. In DNA form, the CDR3 reads TGTGCCATCAGTGCTGACAGGTTTGTTCAGTTTGGCTACACCTTC.

The table lists this clonotype with many counts. V usage is TRBV10-3 and J usage is TRBJ2-5; D may correspond to TRBD1 or TRBD2 (5 bases each). The germline V gene has CDR1 ENHRY and CDR2 SYGVKD. With 9 bases removed from V and 3 bases from J, the gap between germline ends came to 20 bases. This CDR3 region has 15 residues. CDR3 nucleotides: TGTGCCATAAAGGACCACACGGGGCCCAAAGAGACCCAGTACTTC. This encodes CAIKDHTGPKETQYF.

In its sample, this clonotype was seen many times. J is TRBJ2-1 and V is TRBV11-2; 11 nucleotides agree with TRBD2. Germline-derived CDR1 and CDR2 are SGHAT and FQNNGV. The CDR3 has 15 residues. V was pared by 1 base and J by 6 bases, with 2 bases of the junction left unmatched. This CDR3 is CASSLGLAGGNEQFF. CDR3 sequence (DNA): TGTGCCAGCAGCTTAGGTCTAGCGGGAGGCAATGAGCAGTTCTTC.

There are a few counts of this clonotype. This chain's CDR3 is CASSPRGTGGDEQYF. The CDR3 DNA reads as TGTGCCAGTAGTCCGCGGGGGACAGGGGGGGACGAGCAGTACTTC. The chain carries TRBV19 and TRBJ2-7; 11 bases map to TRBD1. Trimming took 5 bases from V and 5 from J; bases not matched to a gene: 8. Per germline, CDR1 LNHDA and CDR2 SQIVND (reference sequence). This CDR3 contains 15 residues. Complete variable domain (other parts from reference TRBV19 and TRBJ2-7): DGGITQSPKYLFRKEGQNVTLSCEQNLNHDAMYWYRQDPGQGLRLIYYSQIVNDFQKGDIAEGYSVSREKKESFPLTVTSAQKNPTAFYLCASSPRGTGGDEQYFGPGTRLTVT.

The table lists this clonotype with a few counts. The chain employs TRBV4-1 and TRBJ1-4; weak D call: TRBD1 (5 bases). This CDR3 comprises 13 residues. V lost 0 bases and J lost 10, with 9 bases in between. Germline CDR1 and CDR2: MGHRA and YSYEKL. The chain's CDR3 is CASSQEGGGKLFF. CDR3 sequence (DNA): TGCGCCAGCAGCCAAGAGGGCGGGGGAAAACTGTTTTTT.

The sample holds many counts of this clonotype. V gene TRBV20-1 combines with J gene TRBJ1-1; TRBD1 matches at 8 bases. This CDR3 comprises 13 residues. Trimming cost V 5 bases and J 3 bases; bases outside gene matches: 5. Germline assignment: CDR1 DFQATT and CDR2 SNEGSKA (reference sequence). CDR3 sequence (DNA): TGCAGTGCTTCCGGGACAGGCCACACTGAAGCTTTCTTT. Its translation: CSASGTGHTEAFF.

This clonotype has a count of ten or more. The rearrangement uses TRBV9 and TRBJ2-1; 7 nucleotides align to TRBD1. CDR1 SGDLS and CDR2 YYNGEE come from the germline V gene. The J segment lost 12 bases and the V segment lost 4 bases, leaving 28 bases of the junction unmatched. This CDR3 is built from 19 residues. In nucleotides, the CDR3 is TGTGCCAGCAGCACCCCACGGCTTACAGGGGCCTCCTACAATGAGCGGCAGTTCTTC. This gives the protein CASSTPRLTGASYNERQFF.

This clonotype was seen ten or more times. The J gene is TRBJ2-3, the V gene TRBV7-2, with 8 positions matching TRBD2. The CDR3 has 18 amino acids. Per germline, CDR1 SGHTA and CDR2 FQGNSA. V dropped 5 bases and J dropped 0; count of bases not matched to a gene: 13. The CDR3 nucleotides are TGTGCCAGCAGCCTACGGAAGCCAAGCGGGGGTAGCACAGATACGCAGTATTTT. Protein product: CASSLRKPSGGSTDTQYF.

Ten or more counts support this clonotype. The rearrangement joins TRBV9 to TRBJ2-2; D is unresolved. The germline gives CDR1 SGDLS, CDR2 YYNGEE. CDR3 length: 14 residues. The ends were cut back, 0 bases at V and 4 bases at J, with 7 bases in the middle. The CDR3 loop reads CASSVATVTGELFF. The DNA for the CDR3 is TGTGCCAGCAGCGTAGCTACGGTCACCGGGGAGCTGTTTTTT. The whole variable domain, remainder taken from reference TRBV9 and TRBJ2-2, is DSGVTQTPKHLITATGQRVTLRCSPRSGDLSVYWYQQSLDQGLQFLIQYYNGEERAKGNILERFSAQQFPDLHSELNLSSLELGDSALYFCASSVATVTGELFFGEGSRLTVL.

This clonotype turned up a few times. The CDR3 DNA reads as TGCGCCAGCAGTCTTAGCGGGAGATACGATGAGCAGTTCTTC. This encodes CASSLSGRYDEQFF. The chain combines TRBV10-2 with TRBJ2-1, with 9 bases lining up with TRBD2. Unmatched junction bases numbered 7, after V lost 5 bases and J lost 8 bases. Germline CDR1 is WSHSY and CDR2 is SAAADI. CDR3 size: 14 residues.

This clonotype came up many times. V is TRBV6-1 and J is TRBJ1-2; D not certain. Trimming removed 8 bases at V and 2 bases at J, with 6 bases between. The CDR3 totals 11 residues. The germline V gene has CDR1 MNHNS and CDR2 SASEGT. The CDR3 loop reads CASEQNYGYTF. The CDR3 nucleotides read TGTGCCAGCGAACAGAACTATGGCTACACCTTC.

This clonotype was detected many times. The chain links TRBV5-4 to TRBJ2-3; D unresolved. Looked up from germline, CDR1 is SGHNT and CDR2 is YYREEE (reference sequence). V shed 1 base and J shed 2 bases, with 8 bases lying between them. The CDR3 is 14 residues long. The CDR3 nucleotides are TGTGCCAGCAGCTTGTCAGATAACACAGATACGCAGTATTTT. Translation: CASSLSDNTDTQYF.

This rearrangement joins TRBV24-1 to TRBJ2-3; 14 positions agree with TRBD2. The CDR3 extends over 18 amino acids. The V segment lost 5 bases and the J segment 4 bases; nucleotides outside the gene matches: 10. Germline lookup yields CDR1 KGHDR and CDR2 SFDVKD. The CDR3 loop reads CATSAPSGTSGSADTQYF. CDR3 bases: TGTGCCACCAGTGCCCCATCCGGGACTAGCGGGAGTGCAGATACGCAGTATTTT.

The sample holds one count of this clonotype. Mismatch with germline at one junction end may stem from a read error. V is TRBV12-3 or TRBV12-4 and J is TRBJ2-3; 8 bases line up with TRBD2. The CDR3 has 15 amino acids. The CDR3 coding sequence is TGTGCCAGCAGTTTGTATAGCGGGAACACAAATACGCAGTATTTT. As protein: CASSLYSGNTNTQYF.

This clonotype was observed a few times. The V gene is TRBV24-1, the J gene TRBJ2-1; no definite D call. Germline V CDR1 and CDR2: KGHDR, SFDVKD. Trimming removed 0 bases at V and 0 bases at J, with 11 bases between. CDR3 length: 17 residues. The CDR3 DNA is TGTGCCACCAGTGATTTGGGACCAACAGACTCCTACAATGAGCAGTTCTTC. It encodes CATSDLGPTDSYNEQFF.

This rearrangement joins TRBV5-6 to TRBJ2-5; 13 bases align to TRBD2. This CDR3 is built from 20 residues. Germline assignment: CDR1 SGHDT and CDR2 YYEEEE. J was trimmed by 5 bases and V by 3 bases; bases with no gene match: 19. The CDR3 nucleotides are TGTGCCAGCAGCTCGAGATTTCGTCGGACTAGCGGGAGTCGTATGGAGACCCAGTACTTC. Protein sequence: CASSSRFRRTSGSRMETQYF.

This clonotype was seen a handful of times. The chain has TRBV6-2 or TRBV6-3 and TRBJ2-1; the D is unclear. Germline CDR1 reads MNHEY; CDR2 reads SVGEGT. Trimming cost V 1 base and J 7 bases, with 17 bases left between them. The CDR3 runs to 16 residues. The CDR3 loop reads CASSYYSNPTGNEQFF. The CDR3 nucleotides are TGTGCCAGCAGTTACTACTCGAACCCAACTGGGAATGAGCAGTTCTTC.

This clonotype was seen repeatedly, ten times or more. The rearrangement joins TRBV19 to TRBJ1-5; D possibly corresponds to TRBD1 (6 bases). Germline assignment: CDR1 LNHDA and CDR2 SQIVND (reference sequence). This CDR3 has 17 amino acids. Deletions cut 5 bases from V and 0 bases from J, with 17 bases between. This chain's CDR3 is CASSRGAPSYSNQPQHF. CDR3 nucleotide sequence: TGTGCCAGTAGTCGGGGGGCCCCATCCTATAGCAATCAGCCCCAGCATTTT.

This clonotype was seen at least ten times. This rearrangement joins TRBV20-1 to TRBJ2-3; D is unresolved. The CDR3 is 12 amino acids. Germline CDR1 and CDR2: DFQATT and SNEGSKA (reference sequence). Trimming removed 6 bases at V and 1 base at J, with 8 bases between. The chain's CDR3 is CSADKRTDTQYF. As DNA, the CDR3 is TGCAGTGCAGATAAACGCACAGATACGCAGTATTTT.